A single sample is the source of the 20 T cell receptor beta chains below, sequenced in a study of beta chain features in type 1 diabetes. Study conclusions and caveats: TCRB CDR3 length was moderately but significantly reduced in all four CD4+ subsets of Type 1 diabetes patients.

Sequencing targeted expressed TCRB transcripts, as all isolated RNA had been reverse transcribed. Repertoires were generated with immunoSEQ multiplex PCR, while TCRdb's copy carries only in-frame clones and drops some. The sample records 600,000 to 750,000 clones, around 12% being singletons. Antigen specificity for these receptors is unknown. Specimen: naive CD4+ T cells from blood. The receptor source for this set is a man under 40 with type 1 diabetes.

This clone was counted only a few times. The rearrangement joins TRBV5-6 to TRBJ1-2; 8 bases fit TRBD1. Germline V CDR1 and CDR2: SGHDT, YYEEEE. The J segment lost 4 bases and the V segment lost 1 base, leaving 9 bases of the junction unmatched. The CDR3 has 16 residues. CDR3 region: CASSLPQGARGYGYTF. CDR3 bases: TGTGCCAGCAGCTTGCCGCAGGGGGCGCGCGGCTATGGCTACACCTTC.

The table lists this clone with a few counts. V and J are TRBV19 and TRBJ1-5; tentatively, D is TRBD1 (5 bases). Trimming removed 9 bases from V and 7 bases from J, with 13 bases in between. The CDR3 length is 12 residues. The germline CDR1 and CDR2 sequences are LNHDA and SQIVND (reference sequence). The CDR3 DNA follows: TGTGCCAGCTGGGAGAGGGGACAGCCCCAGCATTTT. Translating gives CASWERGQPQHF.

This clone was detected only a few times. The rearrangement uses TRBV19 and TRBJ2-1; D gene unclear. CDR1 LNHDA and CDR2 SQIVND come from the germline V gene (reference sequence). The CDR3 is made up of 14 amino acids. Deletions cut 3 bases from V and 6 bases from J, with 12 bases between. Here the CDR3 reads CASSIGRLGNEQFF. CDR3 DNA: TGTGCCAGTAGTATCGGAAGATTGGGCAATGAGCAGTTCTTC.

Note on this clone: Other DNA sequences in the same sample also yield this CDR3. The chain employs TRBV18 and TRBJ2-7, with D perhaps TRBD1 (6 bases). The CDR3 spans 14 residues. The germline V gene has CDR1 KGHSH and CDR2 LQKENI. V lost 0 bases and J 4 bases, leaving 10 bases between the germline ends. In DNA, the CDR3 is TGTGCCAGCTCACCACCGGCAGGGGCTTACGAGCAGTACTTC. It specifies CASSPPAGAYEQYF.

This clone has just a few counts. The CDR3 bases are TGTGCCAGCAGTGCGGACAGAAGGTCCTACAATGAGCAGTTCTTC. Encoded protein: CASSADRRSYNEQFF. The rearrangement uses TRBV2 and TRBJ2-1, with TRBD1 as a possible D gene (6 bases). The V gene's germline CDR1 is SNHLY and CDR2 FYNNEI. The CDR3 runs 15 residues. The germline V and J ends were trimmed by 4 bases and 1 base, with 11 bases remaining between them.

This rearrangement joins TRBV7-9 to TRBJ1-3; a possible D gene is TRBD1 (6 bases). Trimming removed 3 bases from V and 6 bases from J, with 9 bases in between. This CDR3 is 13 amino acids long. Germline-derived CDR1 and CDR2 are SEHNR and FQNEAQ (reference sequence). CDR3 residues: CASSLDSQNTIYF. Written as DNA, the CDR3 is TGTGCCAGCAGCTTGGACAGCCAAAACACCATATATTTT. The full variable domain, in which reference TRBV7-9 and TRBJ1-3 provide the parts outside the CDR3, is DTGVSQNPRHKITKRGQNVTFRCDPISEHNRLYWYRQTLGQGPEFLTYFQNEAQLEKSRLLSDRFSAERPKGSFSTLEIQRTEQGDSAMYLCASSLDSQNTIYFGEGSWLTVV.

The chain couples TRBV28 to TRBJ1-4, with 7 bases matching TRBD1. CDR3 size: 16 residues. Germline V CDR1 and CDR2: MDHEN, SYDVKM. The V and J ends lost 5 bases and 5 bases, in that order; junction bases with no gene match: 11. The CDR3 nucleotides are TGTGCCAGCAGTGCCCTCGACAGGGTGGGAAATGAAAAACTGTTTTTT. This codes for CASSALDRVGNEKLFF.

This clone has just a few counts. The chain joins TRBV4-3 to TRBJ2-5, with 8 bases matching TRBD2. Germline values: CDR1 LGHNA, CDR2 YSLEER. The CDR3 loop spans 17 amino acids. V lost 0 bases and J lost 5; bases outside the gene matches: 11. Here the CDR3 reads CASSQDTRAGEGETQYF. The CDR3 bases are TGCGCCAGCAGCCAAGATACCCGAGCGGGGGAGGGGGAGACCCAGTACTTC.

The CDR3 here is CASSLADLGNQETQYF. The CDR3 region has the DNA TGCGCCAGCAGCTTGGCCGACTTGGGAAATCAAGAGACCCAGTACTTC. This chain joins TRBV5-1 and TRBJ2-5, with D unresolved. The germline V gene encodes CDR1 SGHRS and CDR2 YFSETQ. V was cut by 0 bases and J by 2 bases, with 14 bases left in between. The CDR3 runs 16 residues.

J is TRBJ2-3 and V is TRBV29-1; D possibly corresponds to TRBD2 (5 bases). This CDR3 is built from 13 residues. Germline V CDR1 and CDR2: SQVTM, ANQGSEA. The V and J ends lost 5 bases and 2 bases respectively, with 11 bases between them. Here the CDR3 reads CSVSRGSTDTQYF. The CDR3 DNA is TGCAGCGTTTCCCGGGGATCCACAGATACGCAGTATTTT.

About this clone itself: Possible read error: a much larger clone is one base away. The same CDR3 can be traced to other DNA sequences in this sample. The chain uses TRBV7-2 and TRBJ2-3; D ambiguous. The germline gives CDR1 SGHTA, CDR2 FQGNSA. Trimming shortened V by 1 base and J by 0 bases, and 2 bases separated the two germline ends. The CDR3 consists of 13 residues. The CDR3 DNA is TGTGCCAGCAGCTTAGGGAGCACAGATACGCAGTATTTT. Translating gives CASSLGSTDTQYF.

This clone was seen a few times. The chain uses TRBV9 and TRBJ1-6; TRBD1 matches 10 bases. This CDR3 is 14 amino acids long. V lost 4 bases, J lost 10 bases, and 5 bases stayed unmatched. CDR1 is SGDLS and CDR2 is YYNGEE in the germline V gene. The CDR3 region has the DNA TGTGCCAGCAGCCCAGACAGGGGGCGATCACCCCTCCACTTT. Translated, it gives CASSPDRGRSPLHF.

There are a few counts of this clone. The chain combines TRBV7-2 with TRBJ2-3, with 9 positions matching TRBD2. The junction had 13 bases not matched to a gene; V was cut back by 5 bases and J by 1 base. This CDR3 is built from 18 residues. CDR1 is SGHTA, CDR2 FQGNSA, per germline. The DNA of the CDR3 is TGTGCCAGCAGCACTAGCGGGCGTACGGCCCAAGGCACAGATACGCAGTATTTT. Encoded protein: CASSTSGRTAQGTDTQYF.

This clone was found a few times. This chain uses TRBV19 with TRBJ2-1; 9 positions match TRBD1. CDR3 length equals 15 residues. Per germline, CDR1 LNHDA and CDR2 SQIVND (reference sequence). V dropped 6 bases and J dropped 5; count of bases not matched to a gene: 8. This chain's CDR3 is CASSTPGQGNNEQFF. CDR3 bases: TGTGCCAGTAGCACACCGGGACAGGGAAACAATGAGCAGTTCTTC. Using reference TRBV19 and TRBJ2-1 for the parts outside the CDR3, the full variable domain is DGGITQSPKYLFRKEGQNVTLSCEQNLNHDAMYWYRQDPGQGLRLIYYSQIVNDFQKGDIAEGYSVSREKKESFPLTVTSAQKNPTAFYLCASSTPGQGNNEQFFGPGTRLTVL.

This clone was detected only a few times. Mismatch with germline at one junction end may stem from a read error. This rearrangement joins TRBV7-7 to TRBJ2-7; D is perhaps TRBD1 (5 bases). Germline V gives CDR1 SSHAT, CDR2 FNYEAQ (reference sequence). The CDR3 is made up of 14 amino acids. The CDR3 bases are TGTGCTAGCAGCGCCTCAGGGATCAGCTACGAGCAGTACTTC. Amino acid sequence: CASSASGISYEQYF.

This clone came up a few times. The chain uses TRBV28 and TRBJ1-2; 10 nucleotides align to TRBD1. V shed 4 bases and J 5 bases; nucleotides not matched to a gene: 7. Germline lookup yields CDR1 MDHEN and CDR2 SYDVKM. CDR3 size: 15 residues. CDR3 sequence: CASSSGQGLLYGYTF. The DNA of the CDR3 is TGTGCCAGCAGTTCGGGACAGGGGCTTCTTTATGGCTACACCTTC.

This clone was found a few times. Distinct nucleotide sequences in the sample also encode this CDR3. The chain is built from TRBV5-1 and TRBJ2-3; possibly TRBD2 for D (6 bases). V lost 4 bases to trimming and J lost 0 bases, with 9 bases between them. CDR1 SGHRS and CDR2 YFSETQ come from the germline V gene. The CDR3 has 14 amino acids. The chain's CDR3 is CASSLGTSTDTQYF. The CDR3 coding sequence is TGCGCCAGCAGCCTAGGGACTAGCACAGATACGCAGTATTTT.

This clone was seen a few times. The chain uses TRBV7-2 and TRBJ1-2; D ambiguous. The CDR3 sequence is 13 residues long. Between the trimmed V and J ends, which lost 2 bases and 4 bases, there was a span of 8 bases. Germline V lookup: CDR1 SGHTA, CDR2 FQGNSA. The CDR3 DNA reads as TGTGCCAGCAGCTTACCGGGAATCTATGGCTACACCTTC. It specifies CASSLPGIYGYTF.

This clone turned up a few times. The CDR3 DNA sequence: TGTGCCAGCAGCGAGGCCCAGGGACAGGGCACCGGGGAGCTGTTTTTT. Protein sequence: CASSEAQGQGTGELFF. The V call is TRBV9, the J call TRBJ2-2, with TRBD1 matching 9 bases. Trimming at V came to 3 bases and at J to 4 bases, leaving 7 bases not matched to a gene. The CDR3 length is 16 residues. The V gene's germline CDR1 is SGDLS and CDR2 YYNGEE.

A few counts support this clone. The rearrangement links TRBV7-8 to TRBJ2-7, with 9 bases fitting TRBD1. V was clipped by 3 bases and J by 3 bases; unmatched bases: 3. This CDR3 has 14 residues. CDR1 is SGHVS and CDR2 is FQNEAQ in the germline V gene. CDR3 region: CASSLEGQGYEQYF. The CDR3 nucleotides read TGTGCCAGCAGCTTGGAGGGACAGGGCTACGAGCAGTACTTC.